The present entry profiles one T cell receptor (beta chain) with its context. Its antigen is as yet unknown. This record belongs to a study of OX40 agonist ivuxolimab in advanced cancers. The wider study: At 0.01 to 10 mg/kg, ivuxolimab was administered intravenously to patients every 2 weeks. Each dose-escalation patient presented with hepatocellular carcinoma, melanoma, renal cell or head and neck cancer.

The CDR3 spans 14 residues. Per the germline V gene, CDR1 is ENHRY and CDR2 is SYGVKD. The trim removed 8 bases at V and 7 bases at J, leaving 10 bases unmatched. Overall study results and limits: Low levels of normalized T-cell clonal expansion also appeared in some nonresponders. CD4+ T cells averaged fewer expanded clones than CD8+ T cells.

Measured with immunoSEQ multiplex PCR; TCRdb has only the in-frame clones, and not every one. The sample gives 55,000 or so clones, 85% to 90% of which show up once; around 6.4% is in the top ten. The chain joins TRBV10-3 to TRBJ1-4, with 7 bases identical to TRBD1. The TCR was taken from an adult with an advanced solid tumor such as melanoma, head and neck, liver or kidney cancer. Sequencing used CD4+ or CD8+ T cells sorted from blood, obtained in a trial of the OX40 agonist ivuxolimab. CDR3 nucleotides: TGTGCCATCGGTAACAGGGGCGATAGTGAAAAACTGTTTTTT. Protein sequence: CAIGNRGDSEKLFF.